This T cell receptor beta chain was found in a study of shared clonotypes between healthy human individuals. The CDR3 sequence is 14 residues long. Losses at the gene ends were 8 bases for V and 3 bases for J; bases not matched to a gene: 9. CDR1 and CDR2 from the germline V gene are SGDLS and YYNGEE. This table comes from immunoSEQ multiplex PCR, and its TCRdb copy is limited to in-frame clones, with some not included. This sample has about 1.1 million clones, with 77% found just once. The chain links TRBV9 to TRBJ2-5; 8 bases line up with TRBD1. This clonotype was obtained from a young man in good health. Some clones in this sample may be carry-over from other donors' samples. The sample taken for sequencing was memory CD4+ T cells from PBMCs. The subset denotes: CD45RA-negative fraction. The CDR3: CASNQGAGKETQYF. The CDR3 nucleotides read TGTGCCAGTAACCAGGGGGCAGGGAAAGAGACCCAGTACTTC. Together with reference TRBV9 and TRBJ2-5, the CDR3 gives the full variable domain: DSGVTQTPKHLITATGQRVTLRCSPRSGDLSVYWYQQSLDQGLQFLIQYYNGEERAKGNILERFSAQQFPDLHSELNLSSLELGDSALYFCASNQGAGKETQYFGPGTRLLVL.